This entry concerns a single TCR beta chain. The data are from a study of shared clonotypes between healthy human individuals. Profiled with immunoSEQ multiplex PCR; TCRdb holds only in-frame clones, not every one. The sample lists around 1.1 million clones; more than 75% were seen once. Sample: memory CD4+ T cells from PBMCs. Subset described: CD45RA-negative fraction. The origin of this receptor is a man aged 18 to 29 in good health. Some clones in this sample may be carry-over from other donors' samples.

In DNA, the CDR3 is TGTGCCAGTAGTATTGGCCAGGCGTTTAGAGGAAACACCATATATTTT. This sequence encodes CASSIGQAFRGNTIYF. This sequence joins TRBV19 and TRBJ1-3; D gene ambiguous. This CDR3 is 16 amino acids long. Germline V lookup: CDR1 LNHDA, CDR2 SQIVND (reference sequence). The V end was cut by 3 bases, the J end by 4 bases, with 16 bases between.